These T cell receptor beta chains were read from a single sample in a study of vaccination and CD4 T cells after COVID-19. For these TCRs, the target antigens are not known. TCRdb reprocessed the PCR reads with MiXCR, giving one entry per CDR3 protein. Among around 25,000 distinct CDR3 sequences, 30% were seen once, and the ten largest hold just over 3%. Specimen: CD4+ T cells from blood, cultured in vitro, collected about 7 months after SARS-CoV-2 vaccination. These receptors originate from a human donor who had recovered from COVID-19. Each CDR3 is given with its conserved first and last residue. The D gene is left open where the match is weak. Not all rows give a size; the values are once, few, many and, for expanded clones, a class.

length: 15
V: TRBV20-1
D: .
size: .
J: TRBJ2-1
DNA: TGCAGTGCTAGAGATCCAGGGATCTCCTACAATGAGCAGTTCTTC
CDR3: CSARDPGISYNEQFF

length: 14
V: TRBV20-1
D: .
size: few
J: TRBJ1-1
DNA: TGCAGTGCTAGGAACAGGGTAGCGCACACTGAAGCTTTCTTT
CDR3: CSARNRVAHTEAFF

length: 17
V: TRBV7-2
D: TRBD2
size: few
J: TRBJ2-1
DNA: TGTGCCAGCAGCTTAGGTCCAGCGGGAGGGCCGCGGAATGAGCAGTTCTTC
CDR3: CASSLGPAGGPRNEQFF

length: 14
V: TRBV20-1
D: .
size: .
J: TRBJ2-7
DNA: TGCAGTGCTAGAGATTTTAGGGACTCCTACGAGCAGTACTTC
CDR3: CSARDFRDSYEQYF

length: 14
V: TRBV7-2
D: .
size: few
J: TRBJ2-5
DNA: TGTGCCAGCAGCTTAGAGGCCCACCAAGAGACCCAGTACTTC
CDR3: CASSLEAHQETQYF

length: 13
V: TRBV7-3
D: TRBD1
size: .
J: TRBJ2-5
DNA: TGTGCCAGCAGCTTATCTCCGGGACAGTTACCGTACTTC
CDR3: CASSLSPGQLPYF

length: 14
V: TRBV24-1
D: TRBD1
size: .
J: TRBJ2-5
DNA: TGTGCCACCAGCATCCTCGACAGGGGGGAGACCCAGTACTTC
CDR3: CATSILDRGETQYF

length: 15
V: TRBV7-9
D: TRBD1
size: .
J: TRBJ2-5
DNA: TGTGCCAGCAGCTCGGGACAGGGGGAGGAAGAGACCCAGTACTTC
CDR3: CASSSGQGEEETQYF

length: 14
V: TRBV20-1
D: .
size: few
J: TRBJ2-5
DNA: TGCAGTGCTAGTACAGGAGGGCCAGTAAAGACCCAGTACTTC
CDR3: CSASTGGPVKTQYF

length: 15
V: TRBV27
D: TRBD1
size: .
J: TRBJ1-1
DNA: TGTGCCAGCAGTTCTCTCGACAGGGTGGGCACTGAAGCTTTCTTT
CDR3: CASSSLDRVGTEAFF

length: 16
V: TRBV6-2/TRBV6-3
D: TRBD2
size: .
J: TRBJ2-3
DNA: TGTGCCAGCAGTTACACTAGCGGGACGCCCACAGATACGCAGTATTTT
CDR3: CASSYTSGTPTDTQYF

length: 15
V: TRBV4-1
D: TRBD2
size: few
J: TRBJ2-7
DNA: TGCGCCAGCAGCCAAGGCCGGGACTATGCCTACGAGCAGTACTTC
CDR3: CASSQGRDYAYEQYF

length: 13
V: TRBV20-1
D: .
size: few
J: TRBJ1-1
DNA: TGCAGTGCTAGAGTTGGGGGCAAGACTGAAGCTTTCTTT
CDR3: CSARVGGKTEAFF

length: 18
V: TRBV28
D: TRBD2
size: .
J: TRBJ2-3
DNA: TGTGCCAGCAGTCCTGGACTAGCGGGAGGGCCGGGCGCAGATACGCAGTATTTT
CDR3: CASSPGLAGGPGADTQYF

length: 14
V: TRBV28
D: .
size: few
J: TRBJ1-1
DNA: TGTGCCAGCAGTTTATTAGGGGGGTACACTGAAGCTTTCTTT
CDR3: CASSLLGGYTEAFF

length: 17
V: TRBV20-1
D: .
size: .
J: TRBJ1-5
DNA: TGCAGTGCTAGTCCACCCTCGGGGGGGAAGCGTAATCAGCCCCAGCATTTT
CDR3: CSASPPSGGKRNQPQHF

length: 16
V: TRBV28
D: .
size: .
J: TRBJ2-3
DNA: TGTGCCAGCACTCATAATAGGGGCGGAGGAGCAGATACGCAGTATTTT
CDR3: CASTHNRGGGADTQYF

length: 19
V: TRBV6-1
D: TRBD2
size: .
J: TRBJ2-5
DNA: TGTGCCAGCGGTGTAACAGCGGGGAGCGGTTCAATGTACCAAGAGACCCAGTACTTC
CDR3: CASGVTAGSGSMYQETQYF

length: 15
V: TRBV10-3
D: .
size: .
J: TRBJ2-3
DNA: TGTGCCATCAGTGATTCCTCAGAGGGCACAGATACGCAGTATTTT
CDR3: CAISDSSEGTDTQYF

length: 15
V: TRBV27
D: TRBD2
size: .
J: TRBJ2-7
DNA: TGTGCCAGCAGTTCCCCGGGACTAGCGTCCTACGAGCAGTACTTC
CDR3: CASSSPGLASYEQYF

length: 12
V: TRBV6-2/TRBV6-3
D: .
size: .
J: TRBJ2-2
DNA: TGTGCGATCGAGGACGCCCGCGGGGAGCTGTTTTTT
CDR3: CAIEDARGELFF

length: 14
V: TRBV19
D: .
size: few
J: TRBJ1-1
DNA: TGTGCCAGTAGTATCGGGGGTCGAGATACTGAAGCTTTCTTT
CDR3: CASSIGGRDTEAFF

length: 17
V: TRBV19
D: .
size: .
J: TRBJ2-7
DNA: TGTGCCAGTAGTACCACCGTGTCCCGGGATGGGTCCCACGAGCAGTACTTC
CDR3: CASSTTVSRDGSHEQYF

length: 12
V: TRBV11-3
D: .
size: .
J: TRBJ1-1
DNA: TGTGCCAGCAGCTTAGGAGCGGGAGAAGCTTTCTTT
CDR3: CASSLGAGEAFF